The present T cell receptor beta chain was sequenced within a study of OX40 agonist ivuxolimab in advanced cancers. Study-level background: While on treatment, patients had intravenous ivuxolimab at 0.01 to 10 mg/kg every 2 weeks. Partial responses, seen in three patients, involved one hepatocellular carcinoma and two cutaneous melanomas.

Study-level results: Antigen targets of the expanded peripheral T cells went undetermined.

Trimming took off 3 bases at V and 5 bases at J, with 13 bases between the two ends. The CDR3 spans 14 residues. From germline, CDR1 is SGHAT and CDR2 FQNNGV. In the case of this clone: What it recognizes is unknown.

Sequenced by immunoSEQ multiplex PCR; TCRdb stores in-frame clones only, minus some. The repertoire holds some 74,000 clones, with about four fifths as singletons. The chain employs TRBV11-2 and TRBJ2-5; TRBD2 might be the D (6 bases). This sample comprised CD4+ or CD8+ T cells sorted from blood, obtained in a trial of the OX40 agonist ivuxolimab. The TCR sequence derives from an adult with an advanced solid tumor such as melanoma, head and neck, liver or kidney cancer. The CDR3 DNA reads TGTGCCAGCAGCTTCACAGACGCGGGGGAGACCCAGTACTTC. Translation: CASSFTDAGETQYF.